A selection of T cell receptor beta chains follows, all from one sample in a study of T cell repertoires in cytomegalovirus infection. TCRdb re-called the reads through MiXCR, storing one row per CDR3 protein. The data show 250,000 to 300,000 distinct CDR3 sequences, approximately 15% seen once. The sample was PBMCs. The origin of the receptors is a human donor in good health (CMV status not recorded). Some clones in this sample may be carry-over from other donors' samples. The CDR3 runs from the conserved cysteine through the conserved F or W.

>TRBJ1-1|TRBV19
CASSAGTGRTEAFF
>TRBJ2-1|TRBV20-1
CSARDRPSIGNEQFF
>TRBJ2-1|TRBV27
CASSTRDGTYNEQFF
>TRBJ1-4|TRBV28
CASRRQFNEKLFF
>TRBJ2-7|TRBV6-1
CASSVGTPEQYF
>TRBJ2-1|TRBV29-1
CSAALGLSSYNEQFF
>TRBJ1-5|TRBV24-1
CATSDPRIGNQPQHF
>TRBJ2-5|TRBV7-2
CASSTTGRLGETQYF
>TRBJ2-7|TRBV18
CASSPERGSTYEQYF
>TRBJ2-7|TRBV7-9
CASSFSVGTYEQYF
>TRBJ2-1|TRBV2
CATTLVNEQFF
>TRBJ1-1|TRBV7-2
CASSLPRQGSTEAFF
>TRBJ2-5|TRBV28
CASSLLAGQETQYF
>TRBJ2-3|TRBV9
CASSDRDRQYF
>TRBJ2-7|TRBV7-2
CASSPRGRAYEQYF
>TRBJ2-7|TRBV9
CASSVGNSYEQYF
>TRBJ1-2|TRBV28
CASRDLGSYYGYTF
>TRBJ1-6|TRBV28
CASSPPGQGWSPLHF
>TRBJ1-2|TRBV14
CASSQVAHLYGYTF
>TRBJ2-1|TRBV6-1
CASRTGLGGEQFF
>TRBJ2-1|TRBV14
CASSQVGSSYNEQFF
>TRBJ1-4|TRBV10-3
CAINDGSNEKLFF
>TRBJ2-3|TRBV6-8
CASSSRPGHDGLGQYF
>TRBJ2-1|TRBV7-2
CASSFSGIIYNEQFF
>TRBJ2-1|TRBV7-2
CASSLSVGQFF
>TRBJ2-7|TRBV5-1
CASSPRGGQGHEQYF
>TRBJ1-2|TRBV7-2
CASSQDRAGYGYTF
>TRBJ2-7|TRBV5-1
CASSSGQGYEQYF